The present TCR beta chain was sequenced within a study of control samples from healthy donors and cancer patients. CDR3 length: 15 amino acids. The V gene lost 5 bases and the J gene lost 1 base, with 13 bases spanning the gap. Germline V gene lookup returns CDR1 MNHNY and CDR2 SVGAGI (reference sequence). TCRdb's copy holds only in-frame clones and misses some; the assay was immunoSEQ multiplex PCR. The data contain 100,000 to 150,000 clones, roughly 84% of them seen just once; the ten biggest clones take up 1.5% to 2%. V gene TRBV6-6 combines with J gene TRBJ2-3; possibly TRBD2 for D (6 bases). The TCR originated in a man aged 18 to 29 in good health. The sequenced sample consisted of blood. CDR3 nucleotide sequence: TGTGCCAGCAGTCCAGGGCGGGGTGGCACAGATACGCAGTATTTT. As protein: CASSPGRGGTDTQYF.